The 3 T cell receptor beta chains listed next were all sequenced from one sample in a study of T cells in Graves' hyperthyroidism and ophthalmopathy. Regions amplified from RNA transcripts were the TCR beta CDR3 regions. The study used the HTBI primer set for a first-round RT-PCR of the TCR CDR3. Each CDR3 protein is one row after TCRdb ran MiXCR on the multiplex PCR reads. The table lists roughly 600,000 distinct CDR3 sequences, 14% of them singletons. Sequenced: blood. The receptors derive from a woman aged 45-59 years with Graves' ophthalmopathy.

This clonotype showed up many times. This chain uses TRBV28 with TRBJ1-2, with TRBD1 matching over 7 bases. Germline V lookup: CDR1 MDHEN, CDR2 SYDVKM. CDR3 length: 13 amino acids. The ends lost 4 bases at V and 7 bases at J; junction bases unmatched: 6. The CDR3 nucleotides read TGTGCCAGCAGTTCTACAGGGGATAGTGGCTACACCTTC. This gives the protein CASSSTGDSGYTF.

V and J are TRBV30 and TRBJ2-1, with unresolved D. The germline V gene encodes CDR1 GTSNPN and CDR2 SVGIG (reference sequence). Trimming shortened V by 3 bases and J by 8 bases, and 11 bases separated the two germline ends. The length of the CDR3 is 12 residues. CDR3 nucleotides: TGTGCCTGGAGCCCGACAAGCTATGAGCAGTTCTTC. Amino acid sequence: CAWSPTSYEQFF.

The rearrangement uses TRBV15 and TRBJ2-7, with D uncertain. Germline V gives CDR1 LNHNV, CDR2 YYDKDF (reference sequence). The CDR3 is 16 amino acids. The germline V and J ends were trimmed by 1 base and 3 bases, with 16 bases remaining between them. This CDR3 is CATSRAPGNRFYEQYF. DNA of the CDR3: TGTGCCACCAGCAGAGCCCCAGGCAACAGATTCTACGAGCAGTACTTC.